Listed below are T cell receptor beta chains from one sample, sequenced in a study of T cells in Graves' hyperthyroidism and ophthalmopathy. TCRdb itself ran the multiplex PCR reads through MiXCR, one entry per CDR3 protein. The sample has roughly 510,000 distinct CDR3 sequences; roughly 45% are singletons. The sequencing sample was made of peripheral blood or thyroid tissue (not recorded which). The receptors come from an adult woman with Graves' disease, either hyperthyroidism or ophthalmopathy (not recorded which). The CDR3 runs from the conserved cysteine through the conserved F or W. The D gene is left open where the match is weak. Rows give clone size only sometimes, using once, few, many, or a class for an expanded clone.

clone size,D gene,J gene,V gene,CDR3 length,CDR3 DNA,CDR3 protein
.,.,TRBJ1-6,TRBV7-9,17,TGTGCCAGCAGTTTTAGCCTCGAGCAGGGAGGTGGTTCACCCCTCCACTTT,CASSFSLEQGGGSPLHF
.,.,TRBJ1-1,TRBV7-9,17,TGTGCCAGCAGCCAGCCCTCGGGGGGAGTAATGAACACTGAAGCTTTCTTT,CASSQPSGGVMNTEAFF
many,.,TRBJ1-1,TRBV29-1,16,TGCAGCGTTGTGCTGCTGGGTGGGACTGGGAACACTGAAGCTTTCTTT,CSVVLLGGTGNTEAFF
many,TRBD1,TRBJ1-5,TRBV6-5,15,TGTGCCAGCAGGGGAGCGGGGACAGGGAGACAGCCCCAGCATTTT,CASRGAGTGRQPQHF
many,.,TRBJ1-5,TRBV7-9,17,TGTGCCAGCAGCTTAGGAAGGGGAGGCCTTGGCAATCAGCCCCAGCATTTT,CASSLGRGGLGNQPQHF
many,TRBD2,TRBJ2-2,TRBV29-1,14,TGCAGCGTCCGGACTAGCGGGAACACCGGGGAGCTGTTTTTT,CSVRTSGNTGELFF
many,.,TRBJ1-1,TRBV9,14,TGTGCCAGCAGCGTAGGAGGATGGGGGGATGAAGCTTTCTTT,CASSVGGWGDEAFF
.,.,TRBJ2-5,TRBV5-1,15,TGCGCCAGCAGCTTTAACCTCCCTTGGCGAGAGACCCAGTACTTC,CASSFNLPWRETQYF
once,TRBD1,TRBJ2-1,TRBV15,15,TGTGCCACCAGCGACAGGGTTAGCTCCTACAATGAGCAGTTCTTC,CATSDRVSSYNEQFF
many,TRBD2,TRBJ2-2,TRBV12-3/TRBV12-4,15,TGTGCCAGCAGTCCCCTAGCGGGAGCGACCGGGGAGCTGTTTTTT,CASSPLAGATGELFF
.,.,TRBJ1-1,TRBV29-1,13,TGCAGCGTTGAAACAGGGTTGAACACTGAAGCTTTCTTT,CSVETGLNTEAFF
.,.,TRBJ2-7,TRBV10-3,15,TGTGCCAGCAGAGGGGGACTCCAGCTAGCTTACGAGCAGTACTTC,CASRGGLQLAYEQYF
few,.,TRBJ2-3,TRBV15,17,TGTGCCACCAGCGAAGGGACGGGGCTAGAATACACAGATACGCAGTATTTT,CATSEGTGLEYTDTQYF
few,.,TRBJ2-5,TRBV10-3,15,TGTGCCATCAGTGAGTCTCCGGGGTACCAAGAGACCCAGTACTTC,CAISESPGYQETQYF
few,.,TRBJ1-5,TRBV2,13,TGTGCCAGCAGTGGTAGTAGCAATCAGCCCCAGCATTTT,CASSGSSNQPQHF
.,.,TRBJ2-7,TRBV6-9,15,TGTGCCAGCAGTGAGGGGGGTAATATAGCGTACGAGCAGTACTTC,CASSEGGNIAYEQYF
many,.,TRBJ1-5,TRBV2,17,TGTGCCAGCAGTGTCCAAAGAGGACAGCATAGCAATCAGCCCCAGCATTTT,CASSVQRGQHSNQPQHF
many,.,TRBJ1-6,TRBV20-1,12,TGCAGTGCCCAGGACAGAGATTCACCCCTCCACTTT,CSAQDRDSPLHF
.,.,TRBJ2-7,TRBV29-1,13,TGCAGCGTTGAAGGGGAAATAGACTACGAGCAGTACTTC,CSVEGEIDYEQYF
.,.,TRBJ1-1,TRBV19,14,TGTGCCAGTACCCTGGGGCAGGGCAGGACTGAAGCTTTCTTT,CASTLGQGRTEAFF
.,TRBD1,TRBJ1-1,TRBV4-1,15,TGTGCCAGCAGCCGATCGGGACAGACGAACACTGAAGCTTTCTTT,CASSRSGQTNTEAFF
.,.,TRBJ1-3,TRBV10-2,16,TGCGCCAGCAGTGAGTGGGGCCCCACGCAAGGAAACACCATATATTTT,CASSEWGPTQGNTIYF
many,.,TRBJ1-4,TRBV15,13,TGTGCCGGCAAAGCTCTAACTAATGAAAAACTGTTTTTT,CAGKALTNEKLFF
.,.,TRBJ1-5,TRBV15,16,TGTGCCACCAGCCAAGATTTGAGGAGAGACAATCAGCCCCAGCATTTT,CATSQDLRRDNQPQHF
.,TRBD1,TRBJ2-6,TRBV7-2,13,TGTGCCAGCAGCCGTGGGACAGTCAACGTCCTGACTTTC,CASSRGTVNVLTF
few,TRBD2,TRBJ2-7,TRBV10-3,15,TGTGCCATCAGTGAGAGGGGCGGGAGGAACTACGAGCAGTACTTC,CAISERGGRNYEQYF
many,.,TRBJ1-2,TRBV7-2,13,TGTGCCAGCAGCCGCCGCCTAGCAGATGGCTACACCTTC,CASSRRLADGYTF
many,TRBD1,TRBJ2-5,TRBV20-1,13,TGCAGTGCTAGTAGAGGGGGCGAAGAGACCCAGTACTTC,CSASRGGEETQYF
.,TRBD2,TRBJ2-5,TRBV20-1,17,TGCAGTGCCCGAAGCCTGGGGACTAGCGGGAAACAAGAGACCCAGTACTTC,CSARSLGTSGKQETQYF
many,TRBD1,TRBJ2-5,TRBV7-8,16,TGTGCCAGCAGCCTTGCCGGGGACAGGCAACAAGAGACCCAGTACTTC,CASSLAGDRQQETQYF
.,TRBD1,TRBJ1-2,TRBV7-2,14,TGTGCCAGCAGCTTTAGGGACAGGGAGCATGGCTACACCTTC,CASSFRDREHGYTF
many,.,TRBJ1-1,TRBV11-3,15,TGTGCCAGCAGCTTAGAAGGCACAATGAACACTGAAGCTTTCTTT,CASSLEGTMNTEAFF
once,.,TRBJ1-1,TRBV29-1,13,TGCAGCGTTGCCAGTTATATAATCCCTGAAGCTTTCTTT,CSVASYIIPEAFF
.,TRBD1,TRBJ1-2,TRBV20-1,13,TGCAGTGCCTCAGGGGGAAATAACTATGGCTACACCTTC,CSASGGNNYGYTF
.,.,TRBJ1-2,TRBV20-1,10,TGCAGTGCTCCTAGCTATGGCTACACCTTC,CSAPSYGYTF
.,TRBD1,TRBJ2-7,TRBV9,14,TGTGCCAGCAGCGCGGGACAGGGCCCTTACGAGCAGTACTTC,CASSAGQGPYEQYF